Detailed here is one T cell receptor beta chain. Its antigen remains unknown. A read error may account for a junction end that differs from germline. This sample was taken from a study of early T cells in non-severe SARS-CoV-2 infection. Findings of the study overall: Reliance on VDJdb matching favored anti-spike CD8 responses; private and CD4 specificities were missed.

The CDR3 is made up of 13 amino acids. In TCRdb, the 5' RACE reads were re-called with MiXCR into one record per CDR3 protein. The sample has tens of thousands of distinct CDR3 sequences, over 4.5% seen once; the top ten hold approximately 3.6%. The sequence was collected from an adult who was a healthcare worker with PCR-confirmed SARS-CoV-2 infection or an uninfected control (not recorded which). The sequences come from whole blood, collected at baseline. This chain joins TRBV12-3 or TRBV12-4 and TRBJ1-5; D is undetermined. CDR3 in amino acids: CASSLALNRPQHF. As DNA, the CDR3 is TGTGCCAGCAGTTTAGCACTTAATCGGCCCCAGCATTTT.